One and the same sample provided the 16 T cell receptor beta chains below, sequenced in a study of T-cell memory formation after mild COVID-19. TCRdb independently ran MiXCR on the 5' RACE reads; one entry per CDR3 protein. The table records 350,000 to 500,000 distinct CDR3 sequences, more than 15% of them present only once. The sample taken for sequencing was PBMCs or a T cell subset sorted from them (not recorded which). The origin of the receptors is a man in his late teens or twenties who had mild COVID-19 (a few samples of this study predate the infection). Cell type and time point are not known.

The chain links TRBV20-1 to TRBJ2-3, with 8 bases matching TRBD2. Germline values: CDR1 DFQATT, CDR2 SNEGSKA (reference sequence). The CDR3 totals 15 residues. V lost 6 bases, J lost 0 bases, and 8 bases stayed unmatched. The CDR3 protein is CSAAPQRGSTDTQYF. The CDR3, as DNA: TGCAGTGCCGCCCCCCAGCGGGGGAGCACAGATACGCAGTATTTT.

The chain has TRBV12-3 or TRBV12-4 and TRBJ1-2; D possibly corresponds to TRBD1 (6 bases). This CDR3 has 17 amino acids. Between the trimmed V and J ends, which lost 1 base and 4 bases, there was a span of 19 bases. This CDR3 reads CASSLVLPKGGPYGYTF. The CDR3 coding sequence is TGTGCCAGCAGTTTAGTGTTGCCGAAGGGGGGGCCCTATGGCTACACCTTC.

This clonotype was detected only a few times. The V and J genes are TRBV7-9 and TRBJ1-3, with D hard to call. The V gene lost 11 bases and the J gene lost 0 bases, with 2 bases spanning the gap. Germline CDR1 reads SEHNR; CDR2 reads FQNEAQ (reference sequence). This CDR3 comprises 10 residues. As DNA, the CDR3 is TGTGCCTTCTCTGGAAACACCATATATTTT. Encoded protein: CAFSGNTIYF.

J is TRBJ1-3 and V is TRBV6-5, with D uncertain. CDR1 is MNHEY and CDR2 is SVGAGI in the germline V gene. With 0 bases removed from V and 2 bases from J, the gap between germline ends came to 8 bases. This CDR3 spans 15 amino acids. CDR3 sequence (DNA): TGTGCCAGCAGTTACTCGCTTCCCGCTGGAAACACCATATATTTT. It encodes CASSYSLPAGNTIYF.

The chain employs TRBV5-4 and TRBJ2-5; D assignment may be TRBD1 or TRBD2 (5 bases each). In germline, CDR1 is SGHNT, CDR2 YYREEE (reference sequence). V dropped 4 bases and J dropped 5 bases, with 15 bases sitting between them. The CDR3 sequence is 14 residues long. The CDR3 nucleotides read TGTGCCAGCAGCGGGGGAGAGGTAGGCGAGACCCAGTACTTC. Its translation is CASSGGEVGETQYF.

This clonotype was seen only a few times. CDR3 DNA: TGCGCCAGCAGCCAAGCGTTTCTAGAGAGCGGGGAGCTGTTTTTT. Its protein product is CASSQAFLESGELFF. The genes are TRBV4-1 and TRBJ2-2; D is unclear. Germline CDR1 reads MGHRA; CDR2 reads YSYEKL. The CDR3 consists of 15 residues. The V end lost 1 base, the J end lost 7 bases, and 13 bases lay between the germline ends.

The J gene is TRBJ2-5, the V gene TRBV5-1; 10 bases map to TRBD1. The germline gives CDR1 SGHRS, CDR2 YFSETQ. V lost 1 base and J lost 2; bases outside the gene matches: 8. The CDR3 is 17 amino acids. DNA of the CDR3: TGCGCCAGCAGCTTGCCTTCCTCGGGACAGGGGCAAGAGACCCAGTACTTC. Protein sequence: CASSLPSSGQGQETQYF.

This clonotype has only a few counts. V usage is TRBV12-3 or TRBV12-4 and J usage is TRBJ1-1; maybe TRBD1 (5 bases). This CDR3 has 14 amino acids. The V end lost 3 bases, the J end lost 4 bases, and 12 bases lay between the germline ends. In DNA, the CDR3 is TGTGCCAGCAGTTTCAGGGAAATCTTCACTGAAGCTTTCTTT. It encodes CASSFREIFTEAFF.

This clonotype has just a few counts. The rearrangement links TRBV27 to TRBJ2-7; D might be TRBD1 or TRBD2, each matching 6 bases. Germline lookup yields CDR1 MNHEY and CDR2 SMNVEV (reference sequence). The CDR3 totals 16 residues. V was trimmed by 6 bases and J by 3 bases, leaving 21 bases between them. This chain's CDR3 is CASSWGAPESIYEQYF. CDR3 nucleotides: TGTGCCAGCAGCTGGGGGGCGCCAGAGTCGATCTACGAGCAGTACTTC.

The gene calls are TRBV29-1 and TRBJ2-1; possibly TRBD1 or TRBD2 for D (5 bases each). The V end lost 3 bases, the J end lost 9 bases, and 12 bases lay between the germline ends. In germline, CDR1 is SQVTM, CDR2 ANQGSEA. This CDR3 region has 12 residues. The CDR3 coding sequence is TGCAGCGTTGAGGCATCAGGGAGTGAGCAGTTCTTC. It translates to CSVEASGSEQFF.

The J gene is TRBJ1-1, the V gene TRBV10-3, with 7 bases aligning to TRBD1. V shed 2 bases and J 1 base; nucleotides not matched to a gene: 1. This CDR3 has 14 residues. Germline CDR1 is ENHRY and CDR2 is SYGVKD. CDR3 protein: CAISEEGANTEAFF. The CDR3 nucleotides are TGTGCCATCAGTGAGGAGGGGGCGAACACTGAAGCTTTCTTT.

This chain joins TRBV20-1 and TRBJ2-1; the match to TRBD2 covers 7 bases. From germline, CDR1 is DFQATT and CDR2 SNEGSKA (reference sequence). V was clipped by 1 base and J by 6 bases; unmatched bases: 3. The CDR3 length is 13 residues. Written as DNA, the CDR3 is TGCAGTGCTAGAGGGGAGGGGATCAATGAGCAGTTCTTC. Protein sequence: CSARGEGINEQFF.

The CDR3 sequence: CAISDRGFYEQYV. The CDR3 region has the DNA TGTGCCATCAGTGACCGGGGGTTCTACGAGCAGTACGTC. The genes are TRBV10-3 and TRBJ2-7; a possible D gene is TRBD2 (6 bases). Germline CDR1 reads ENHRY; CDR2 reads SYGVKD. The CDR3 sequence is 13 residues long. Trimming removed 3 bases at V and 3 bases at J, with 9 bases between.

The rearrangement uses TRBV7-9 and TRBJ1-1, with D unclear. CDR1 SEHNR and CDR2 FQNEAQ come from the germline V gene (reference sequence). The CDR3 is 16 amino acids. Deletions cut 3 bases from V and 4 bases from J, with 18 bases between. In DNA form, the CDR3 reads TGTGCCAGCAGCTTCCCGAGGGTGGGCCCGGGCACTGAAGCTTTCTTT. Its protein product is CASSFPRVGPGTEAFF. The variable domain in full, with the rest retrieved from reference TRBV7-9 and TRBJ1-1, is DTGVSQNPRHKITKRGQNVTFRCDPISEHNRLYWYRQTLGQGPEFLTYFQNEAQLEKSRLLSDRFSAERPKGSFSTLEIQRTEQGDSAMYLCASSFPRVGPGTEAFFGQGTRLTVV.

This chain uses TRBV6-5 with TRBJ2-7; tentatively, D is TRBD1 or TRBD2 (5 bases each). The CDR3 is 13 amino acids. Trimming shortened V by 10 bases and J by 3 bases, and 16 bases separated the two germline ends. Germline-derived CDR1 and CDR2 are MNHEY and SVGAGI. CDR3: CAISLGTGYEQYF. The CDR3 bases are TGTGCCATCAGCCTCGGGACGGGCTACGAGCAGTACTTC.

The genes are TRBV9 and TRBJ2-3; D possibly matches TRBD1 or TRBD2 (5 bases each). CDR1 is SGDLS and CDR2 is YYNGEE in the germline V gene. This CDR3 is 15 amino acids long. V shed 0 bases and J shed 2 bases, with 10 bases lying between them. The CDR3 DNA sequence: TGTGCCAGCAGCGTAGGGAACGGGGCCACAGATACGCAGTATTTT. Amino acids: CASSVGNGATDTQYF.